There are many counts of the clone carrying this T cell receptor (beta chain). Measured with immunoSEQ multiplex PCR; TCRdb has only the in-frame clones, and not every one. The sample includes under 150,000 clones, roughly 90% of them seen just once. The sample comes from a study of T cell responses to AZD1222 COVID-19 vaccine. The sample was peripheral blood, taken on day 0 of AZD1222 vaccination. The sequence was obtained from an adult in good health.

The DNA of the CDR3 is TGTGCCAGCAGTTATCACAGGTTCTCCTACGAGCAGTACTTC. Its translation is CASSYHRFSYEQYF. The V call is TRBV28, the J call TRBJ2-7; D is possibly TRBD1 (5 bases). Looked up from germline, CDR1 is MDHEN and CDR2 is SYDVKM. This CDR3 is built from 14 residues. With 4 bases removed from V and 0 bases from J, the gap between germline ends came to 10 bases.